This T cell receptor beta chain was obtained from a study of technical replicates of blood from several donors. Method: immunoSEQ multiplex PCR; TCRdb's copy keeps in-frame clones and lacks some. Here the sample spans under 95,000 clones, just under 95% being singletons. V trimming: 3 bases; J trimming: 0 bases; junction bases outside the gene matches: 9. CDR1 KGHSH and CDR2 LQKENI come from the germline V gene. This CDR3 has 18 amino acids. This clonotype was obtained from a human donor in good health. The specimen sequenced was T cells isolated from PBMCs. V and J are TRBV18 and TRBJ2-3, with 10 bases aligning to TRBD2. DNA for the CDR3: TGTGCCAGCTCACCGACCCTTACTAGCGGGGTTAGCACAGATACGCAGTATTTT. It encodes CASSPTLTSGVSTDTQYF.